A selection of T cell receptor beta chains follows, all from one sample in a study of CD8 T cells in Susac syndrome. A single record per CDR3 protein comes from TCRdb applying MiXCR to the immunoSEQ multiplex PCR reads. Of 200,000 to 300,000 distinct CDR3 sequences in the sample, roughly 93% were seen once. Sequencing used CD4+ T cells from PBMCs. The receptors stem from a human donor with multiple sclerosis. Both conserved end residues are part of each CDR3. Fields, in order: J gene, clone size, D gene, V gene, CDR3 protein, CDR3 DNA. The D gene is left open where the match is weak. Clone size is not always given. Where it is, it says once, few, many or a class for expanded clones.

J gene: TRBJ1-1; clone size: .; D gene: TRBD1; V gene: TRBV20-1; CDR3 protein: CSARVRETGKVNTEAFF; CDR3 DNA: TGCAGTGCTAGAGTAAGGGAGACAGGGAAGGTGAACACTGAAGCTTTCTTT
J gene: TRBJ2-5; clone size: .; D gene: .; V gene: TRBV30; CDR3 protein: CAWSWGVQETQYF; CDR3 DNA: TGTGCCTGGTCCTGGGGGGTCCAAGAGACCCAGTACTTC
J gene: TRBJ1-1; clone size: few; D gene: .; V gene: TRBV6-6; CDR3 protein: CASRSQPSGHTEAFF; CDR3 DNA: TGTGCCAGCAGGTCTCAACCTTCCGGGCACACTGAAGCTTTCTTT
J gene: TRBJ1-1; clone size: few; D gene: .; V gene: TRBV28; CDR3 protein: CASSSMNTEAFF; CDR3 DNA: TGTGCCAGTTCCTCGATGAACACTGAAGCTTTCTTT
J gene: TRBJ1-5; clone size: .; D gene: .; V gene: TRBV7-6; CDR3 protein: CASSTDVGFGQPQHF; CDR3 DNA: TGTGCCAGCAGCACAGACGTGGGGTTCGGGCAGCCCCAGCATTTT
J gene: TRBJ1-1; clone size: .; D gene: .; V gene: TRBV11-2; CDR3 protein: CASSSMVNTEAFF; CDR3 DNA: TGTGCCAGCAGCTCTATGGTTAACACTGAAGCTTTCTTT
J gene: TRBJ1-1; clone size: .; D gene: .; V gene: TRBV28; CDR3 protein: CASTLMNTEAFF; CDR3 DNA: TGTGCCAGCACCCTAATGAACACTGAAGCTTTCTTT
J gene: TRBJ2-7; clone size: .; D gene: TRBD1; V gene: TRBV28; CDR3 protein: CASSFWTGATYEQYF; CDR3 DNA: TGTGCCAGCAGTTTTTGGACAGGGGCAACCTACGAGCAGTACTTC
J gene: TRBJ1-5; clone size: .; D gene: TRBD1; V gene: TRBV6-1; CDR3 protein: CASSDDRDRGRVGNQPQHF; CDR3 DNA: TGTGCCAGCAGTGATGATAGGGACAGGGGGCGAGTTGGCAATCAGCCCCAGCATTTT
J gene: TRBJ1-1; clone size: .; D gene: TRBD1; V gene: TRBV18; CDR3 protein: CASSSQTGANTEAFF; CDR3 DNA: TGTGCCAGCTCTTCCCAGACAGGGGCGAACACTGAAGCTTTCTTT